This T cell receptor (beta chain) was identified in a study of T cell clonotyping in hematopoietic cell transplantation. Overall study findings and caveats: Pathologically expanded recipient clonotypes increased progressively from day 30 to day 180 as diversity fell. Without cell sorting, CD4 versus CD8 contributions remain unresolved.

Time point indicated: recipient sample about 28 days before transplant, after cytoreduction. The germline gives CDR1 MGHRA, CDR2 YSYEKL. The CDR3 has 17 residues. Germline trimming cut 3 bases from V and 0 bases from J; bases unmatched to any gene: 6. Profiled with immunoSEQ multiplex PCR; TCRdb holds only in-frame clones, not every one. The sample has fewer than 20,000 clones; around 93% are singletons. Notes on this clone: Its specificity is unknown.

J is TRBJ2-7 and V is TRBV4-1; TRBD2 matches 12 bases. The input for sequencing was peripheral blood mononuclear cells, taken before stem cell transplant. The receptor comes from a young man with biphenotypic leukemia. Some clones in this sample may be carry-over from other donors' samples. CDR3 protein: CASSQNLAGGSSYEQYF. In DNA form, the CDR3 reads TGCGCCAGCAGCCAGAATCTAGCGGGGGGGAGCTCCTACGAGCAGTACTTC.